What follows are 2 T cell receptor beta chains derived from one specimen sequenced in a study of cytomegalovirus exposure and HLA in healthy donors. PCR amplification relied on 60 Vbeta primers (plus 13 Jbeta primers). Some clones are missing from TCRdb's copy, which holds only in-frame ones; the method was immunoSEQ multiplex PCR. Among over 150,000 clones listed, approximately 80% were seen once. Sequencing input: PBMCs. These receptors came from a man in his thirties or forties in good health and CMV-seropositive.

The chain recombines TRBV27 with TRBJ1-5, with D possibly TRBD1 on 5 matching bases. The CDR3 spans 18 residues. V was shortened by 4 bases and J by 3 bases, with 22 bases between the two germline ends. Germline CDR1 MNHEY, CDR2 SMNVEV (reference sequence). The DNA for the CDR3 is TGTGCCAGCAGTTCGACGACAGAAACGACCCTCCACAATCAGCCCCAGCATTTT. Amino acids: CASSSTTETTLHNQPQHF.

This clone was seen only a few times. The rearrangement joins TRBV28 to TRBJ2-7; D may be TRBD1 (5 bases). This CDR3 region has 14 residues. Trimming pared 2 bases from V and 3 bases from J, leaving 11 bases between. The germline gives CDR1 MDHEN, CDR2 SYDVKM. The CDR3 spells CASSLTGKGYEQYF. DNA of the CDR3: TGTGCCAGCAGTTTAACAGGAAAGGGCTACGAGCAGTACTTC.